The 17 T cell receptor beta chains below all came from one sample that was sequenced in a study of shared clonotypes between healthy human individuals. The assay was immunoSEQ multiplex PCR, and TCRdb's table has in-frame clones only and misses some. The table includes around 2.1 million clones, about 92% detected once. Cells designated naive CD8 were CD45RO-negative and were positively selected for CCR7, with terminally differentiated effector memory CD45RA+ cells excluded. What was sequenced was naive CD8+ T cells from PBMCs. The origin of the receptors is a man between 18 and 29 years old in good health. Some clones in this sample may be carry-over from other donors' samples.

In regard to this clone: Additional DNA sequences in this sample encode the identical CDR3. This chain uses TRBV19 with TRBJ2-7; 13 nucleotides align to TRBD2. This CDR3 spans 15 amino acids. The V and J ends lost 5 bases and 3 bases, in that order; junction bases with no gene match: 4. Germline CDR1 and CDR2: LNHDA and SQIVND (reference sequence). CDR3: CASSPGTSGIYEQYF. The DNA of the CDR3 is TGTGCCAGTAGTCCGGGGACTAGCGGGATCTACGAGCAGTACTTC.

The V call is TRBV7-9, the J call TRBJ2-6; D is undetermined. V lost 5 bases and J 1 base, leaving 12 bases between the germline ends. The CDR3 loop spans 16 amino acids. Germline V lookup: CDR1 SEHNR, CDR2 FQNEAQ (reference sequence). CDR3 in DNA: TGTGCCAGCAGCGTACGAAGTGGGTCTGGGGCCAACGTCCTGACTTTC. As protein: CASSVRSGSGANVLTF.

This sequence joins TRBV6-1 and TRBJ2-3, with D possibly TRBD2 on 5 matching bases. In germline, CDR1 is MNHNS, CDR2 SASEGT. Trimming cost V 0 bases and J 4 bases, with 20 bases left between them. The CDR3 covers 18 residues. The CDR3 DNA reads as TGTGCCAGCAGTGAAGCGCGGGTTAGCCTTTTCAGACCAGATACGCAGTATTTT. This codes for CASSEARVSLFRPDTQYF.

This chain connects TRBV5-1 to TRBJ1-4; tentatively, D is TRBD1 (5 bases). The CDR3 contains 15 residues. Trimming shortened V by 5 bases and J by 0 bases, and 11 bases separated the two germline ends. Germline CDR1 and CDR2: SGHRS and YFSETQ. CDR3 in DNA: TGCGCCAGCAGGGGGCCCTTTGCAACTAATGAAAAACTGTTTTTT. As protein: CASRGPFATNEKLFF.

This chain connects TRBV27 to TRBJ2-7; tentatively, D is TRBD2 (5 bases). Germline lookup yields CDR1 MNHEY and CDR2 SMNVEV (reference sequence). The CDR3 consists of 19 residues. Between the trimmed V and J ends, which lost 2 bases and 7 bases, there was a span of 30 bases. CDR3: CASSLDFSLLSSVRGEQYF. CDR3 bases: TGTGCCAGCAGTTTAGATTTTAGTTTGTTATCAAGCGTGAGAGGGGAGCAGTACTTC.

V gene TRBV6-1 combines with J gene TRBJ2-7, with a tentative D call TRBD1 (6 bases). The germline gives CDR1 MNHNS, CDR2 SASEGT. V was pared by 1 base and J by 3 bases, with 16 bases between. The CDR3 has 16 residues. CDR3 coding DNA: TGTGCCAGCAGTGAAGGTCCAGCAGGGGTGTTCTACGAGCAGTACTTC. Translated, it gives CASSEGPAGVFYEQYF.

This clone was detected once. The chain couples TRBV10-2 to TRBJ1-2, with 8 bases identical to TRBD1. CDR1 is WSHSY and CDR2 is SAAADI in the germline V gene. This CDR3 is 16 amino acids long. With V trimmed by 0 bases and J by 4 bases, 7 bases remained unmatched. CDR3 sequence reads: CASSESRTGILYGYTF. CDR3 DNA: TGCGCCAGCAGTGAGTCCCGGACAGGGATTCTCTATGGCTACACCTTC.

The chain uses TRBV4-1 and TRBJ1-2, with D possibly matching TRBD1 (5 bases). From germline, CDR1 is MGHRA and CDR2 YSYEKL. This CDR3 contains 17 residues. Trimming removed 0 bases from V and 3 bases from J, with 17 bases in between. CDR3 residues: CASSQDLVVWGDYGYTF. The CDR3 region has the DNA TGCGCCAGCAGCCAAGATTTAGTAGTCTGGGGGGACTATGGCTACACCTTC.

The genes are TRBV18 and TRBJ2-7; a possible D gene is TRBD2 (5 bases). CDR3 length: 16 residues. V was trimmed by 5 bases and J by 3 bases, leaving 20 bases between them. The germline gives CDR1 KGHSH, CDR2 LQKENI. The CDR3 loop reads CASSSREGRLDYEQYF. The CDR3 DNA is TGTGCCAGCTCATCAAGAGAGGGCCGTTTGGACTACGAGCAGTACTTC.

CDR3 amino acids: CASSPRAVSNQPQHF. CDR3 nucleotides: TGTGCCAGCAGTCCCCGGGCAGTTAGCAATCAGCCCCAGCATTTT. This chain links TRBV28 with TRBJ1-5; D is unclear. This CDR3 is 15 amino acids long. The V gene lost 5 bases and the J gene lost 0 bases, with 11 bases spanning the gap. Germline CDR1 and CDR2: MDHEN and SYDVKM.

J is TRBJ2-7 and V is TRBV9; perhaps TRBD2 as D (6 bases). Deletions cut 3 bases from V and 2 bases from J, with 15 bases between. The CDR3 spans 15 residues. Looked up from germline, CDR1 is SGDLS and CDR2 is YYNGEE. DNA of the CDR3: TGTGCCAGCAGCGAGTCCGGGGGAAGTGCCTACGAGCAGTACTTC. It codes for CASSESGGSAYEQYF.

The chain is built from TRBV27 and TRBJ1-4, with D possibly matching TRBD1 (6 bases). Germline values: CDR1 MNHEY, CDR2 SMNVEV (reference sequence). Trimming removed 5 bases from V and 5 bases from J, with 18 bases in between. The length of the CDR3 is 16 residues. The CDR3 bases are TGTGCCAGCAGTAGTTCGTGGGGGCCGTTAAATGAAAAACTGTTTTTT. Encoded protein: CASSSSWGPLNEKLFF.

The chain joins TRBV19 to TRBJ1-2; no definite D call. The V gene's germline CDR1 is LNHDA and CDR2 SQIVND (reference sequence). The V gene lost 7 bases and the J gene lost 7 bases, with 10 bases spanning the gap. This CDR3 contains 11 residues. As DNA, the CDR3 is TGTGCCAGTAACCTCGGGAGTGGCTACACCTTC. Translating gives CASNLGSGYTF.

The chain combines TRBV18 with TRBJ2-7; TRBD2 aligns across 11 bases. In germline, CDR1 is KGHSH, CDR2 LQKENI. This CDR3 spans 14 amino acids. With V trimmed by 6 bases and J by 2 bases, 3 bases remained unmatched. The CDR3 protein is CASSTSGMTYEQYF. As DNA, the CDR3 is TGTGCCAGCTCGACTAGCGGGATGACCTACGAGCAGTACTTC.

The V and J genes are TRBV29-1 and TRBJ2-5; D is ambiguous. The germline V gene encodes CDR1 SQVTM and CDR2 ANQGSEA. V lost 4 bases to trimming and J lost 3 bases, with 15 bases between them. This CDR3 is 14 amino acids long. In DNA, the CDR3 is TGCAGCGTTGTAAGCCGAGTGGGGAAAGAGACCCAGTACTTC. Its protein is CSVVSRVGKETQYF.

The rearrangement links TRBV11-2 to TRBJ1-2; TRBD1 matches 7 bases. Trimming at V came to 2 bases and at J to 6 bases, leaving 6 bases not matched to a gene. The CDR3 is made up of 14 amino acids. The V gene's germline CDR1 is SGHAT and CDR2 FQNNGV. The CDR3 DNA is TGTGCCAGCAGCTTAAGGGGCAGGGGGAATGGCTACACCTTC. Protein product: CASSLRGRGNGYTF.

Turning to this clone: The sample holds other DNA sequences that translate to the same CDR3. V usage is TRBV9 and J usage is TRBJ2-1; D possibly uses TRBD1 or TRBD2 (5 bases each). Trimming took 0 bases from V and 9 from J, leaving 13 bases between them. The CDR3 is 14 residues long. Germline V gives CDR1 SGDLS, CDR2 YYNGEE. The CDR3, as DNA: TGTGCCAGCAGCGTAGGAGCAGGTGGGGGTGAGCAGTTCTTC. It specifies CASSVGAGGGEQFF.